This T cell receptor beta chain emerged from a study of T cell repertoires in cytomegalovirus infection. Overall study context: Both CMV infection and a matching HLA type were indicated by public TCR beta signatures.

CDR1 is MGHRA and CDR2 is YSYEKL in the germline V gene. V dropped 3 bases and J dropped 0; count of bases not matched to a gene: 16. The CDR3 is made up of 21 amino acids. In TCRdb, the reads were re-called with MiXCR into one record per CDR3 protein. The sample lists hundreds of thousands of distinct CDR3 sequences, around 10% occurring once. This clonotype was counted only a few times. Its antigen is undetermined. Study-wide findings and caveats: In two of eight donors, the top clonotype was HLA-C-restricted CMV-specific.

Material for sequencing was PBMCs. The J gene is TRBJ2-1, the V gene TRBV4-1, with 11 bases matching TRBD2. The receptor was derived from a human donor in good health (CMV status not recorded). Some clones in this sample may be carry-over from other donors' samples. This CDR3 reads CASSHSPGLAGGKSSYNEQFF. In DNA form, the CDR3 reads TGCGCCAGCAGCCACTCCCCCGGGCTAGCGGGGGGAAAGAGCTCCTACAATGAGCAGTTCTTC.